This T cell receptor beta chain comes out of a study of T-cell memory formation after mild COVID-19. 5'RACE with constant-segment primers built TCRalpha and TCRbeta cDNA libraries with UMIs. TCRdb re-analysed the 5' RACE reads in MiXCR, keeping a single row per CDR3 protein. This table holds 360,000 or so distinct CDR3 sequences, 25% to 30% found once. The V and J ends lost 6 bases and 3 bases respectively, with 11 bases between them. The germline V gene encodes CDR1 DFQATT and CDR2 SNEGSKA (reference sequence). This CDR3 has 12 amino acids. Worth noting for this clonotype: Its target is unknown.

Study results and limitations: Contracting CD4+ clones lay largely in CM and EM, with CD8+ ones residing in EMRA.

The V and J genes are TRBV20-1 and TRBJ1-1, with unresolved D. This TCR came from an adult woman who had mild COVID-19 (a few samples of this study predate the infection). Cell type and time point are not known. The sequencing sample was made of PBMCs or a T cell subset sorted from them (not recorded which). The CDR3 sequence: CSAKLMDTEAFF. CDR3 DNA sequence: TGCAGTGCCAAGCTTATGGACACTGAAGCTTTCTTT.